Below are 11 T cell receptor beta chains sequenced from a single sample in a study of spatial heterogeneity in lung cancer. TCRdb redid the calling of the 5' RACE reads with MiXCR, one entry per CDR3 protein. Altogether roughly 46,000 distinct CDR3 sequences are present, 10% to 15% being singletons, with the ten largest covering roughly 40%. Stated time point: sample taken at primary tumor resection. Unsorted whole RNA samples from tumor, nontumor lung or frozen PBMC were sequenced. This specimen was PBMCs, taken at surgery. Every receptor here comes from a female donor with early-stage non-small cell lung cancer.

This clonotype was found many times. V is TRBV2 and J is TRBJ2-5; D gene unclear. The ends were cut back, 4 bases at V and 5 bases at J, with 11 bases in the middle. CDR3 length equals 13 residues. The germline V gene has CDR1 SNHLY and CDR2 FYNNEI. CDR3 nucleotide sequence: TGTGCCAGCAGTGTGGTCAGGCTCGAGACCCAGTACTTC. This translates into CASSVVRLETQYF. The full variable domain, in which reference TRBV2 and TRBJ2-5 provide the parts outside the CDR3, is EPEVTQTPSHQVTQMGQEVILRCVPISNHLYFYWYRQILGQKVEFLVSFYNNEISEKSEIFDDQFSVERPDGSNFTLKIRSTKLEDSAMYFCASSVVRLETQYFGPGTRLLVL.

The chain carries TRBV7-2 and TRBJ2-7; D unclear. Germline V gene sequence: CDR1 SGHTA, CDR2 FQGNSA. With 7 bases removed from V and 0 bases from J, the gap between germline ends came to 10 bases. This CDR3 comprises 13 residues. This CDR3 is CASTDRSSYEQYF. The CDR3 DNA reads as TGTGCCAGCACCGATCGGAGCTCCTACGAGCAGTACTTC.

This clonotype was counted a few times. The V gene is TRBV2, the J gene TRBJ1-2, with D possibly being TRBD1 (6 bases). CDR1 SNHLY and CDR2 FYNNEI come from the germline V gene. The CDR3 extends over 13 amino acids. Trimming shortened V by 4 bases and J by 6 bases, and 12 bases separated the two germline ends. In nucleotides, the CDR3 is TGTGCCAGCAGTGTACGGGGGGGCGATGGCTACACCTTC. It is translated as CASSVRGGDGYTF. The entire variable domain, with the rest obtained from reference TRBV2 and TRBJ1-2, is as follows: EPEVTQTPSHQVTQMGQEVILRCVPISNHLYFYWYRQILGQKVEFLVSFYNNEISEKSEIFDDQFSVERPDGSNFTLKIRSTKLEDSAMYFCASSVRGGDGYTFGSGTRLTVV.

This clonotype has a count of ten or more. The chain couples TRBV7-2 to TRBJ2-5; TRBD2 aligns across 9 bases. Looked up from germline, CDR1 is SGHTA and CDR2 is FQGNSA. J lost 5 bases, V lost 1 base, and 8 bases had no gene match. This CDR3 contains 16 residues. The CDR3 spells CASSLGRRGGIETQYF. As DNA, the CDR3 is TGTGCCAGCAGCTTAGGACGGCGGGGGGGCATTGAGACCCAGTACTTC.

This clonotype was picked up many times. The CDR3 loop reads CASSDMGGTGNQPQHF. The CDR3 DNA reads TGTGCCAGCAGTGACATGGGGGGGACGGGCAATCAGCCCCAGCATTTT. V usage is TRBV25-1 and J usage is TRBJ1-5, with D perhaps TRBD1 (5 bases). Trimming cost V 3 bases and J 2 bases, with 14 bases left between them. This CDR3 is built from 16 residues. CDR1 and CDR2 from the germline V gene are MGHDK and SYGVNS.

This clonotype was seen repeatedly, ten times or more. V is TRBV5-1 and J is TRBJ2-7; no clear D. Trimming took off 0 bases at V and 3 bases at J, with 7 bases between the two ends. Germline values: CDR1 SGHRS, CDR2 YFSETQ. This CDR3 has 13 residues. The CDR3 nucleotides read TGCGCCAGCAGCTTGGACGTTGGCTACGAGCAGTACTTC. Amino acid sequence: CASSLDVGYEQYF.

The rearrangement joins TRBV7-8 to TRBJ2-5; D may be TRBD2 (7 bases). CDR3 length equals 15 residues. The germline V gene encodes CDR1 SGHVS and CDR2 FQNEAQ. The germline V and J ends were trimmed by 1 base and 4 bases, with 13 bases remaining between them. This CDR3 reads CASSLVGGGRETQYF. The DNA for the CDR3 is TGTGCCAGCAGCTTAGTAGGGGGGGGACGAGAGACCCAGTACTTC.

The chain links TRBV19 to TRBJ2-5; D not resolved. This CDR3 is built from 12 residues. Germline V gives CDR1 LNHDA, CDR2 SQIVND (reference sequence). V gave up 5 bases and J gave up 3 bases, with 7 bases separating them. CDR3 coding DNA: TGTGCCAGTAGTCGCAGAAAAGAGACCCAGTACTTC. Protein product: CASSRRKETQYF.

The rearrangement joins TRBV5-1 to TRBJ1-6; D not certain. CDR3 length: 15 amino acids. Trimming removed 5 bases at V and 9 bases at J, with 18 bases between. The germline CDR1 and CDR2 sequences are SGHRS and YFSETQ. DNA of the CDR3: TGCGCCAGCAGTTCACAGAAGTTTCTTCGTTCACCCCTCCACTTT. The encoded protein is CASSSQKFLRSPLHF.

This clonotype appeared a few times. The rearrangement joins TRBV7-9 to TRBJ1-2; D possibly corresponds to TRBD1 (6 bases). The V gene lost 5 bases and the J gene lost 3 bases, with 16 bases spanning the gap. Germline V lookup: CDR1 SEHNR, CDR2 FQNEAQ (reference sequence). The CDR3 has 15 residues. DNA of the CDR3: TGTGCCAGCAGCCCTTGGACAGTGGCGGACTATGGCTACACCTTC. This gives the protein CASSPWTVADYGYTF.

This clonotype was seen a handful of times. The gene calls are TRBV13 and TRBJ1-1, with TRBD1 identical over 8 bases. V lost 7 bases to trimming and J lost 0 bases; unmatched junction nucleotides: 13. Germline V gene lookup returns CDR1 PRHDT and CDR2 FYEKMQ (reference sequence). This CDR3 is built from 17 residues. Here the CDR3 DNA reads TGTGCCAGCATTACAAGTGGGACAGGACCAATGAACACTGAAGCTTTCTTT. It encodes CASITSGTGPMNTEAFF.